This TCR beta chain was profiled in a study of identical twins. Germline V CDR1 and CDR2: PRHDT, FYEKMQ (reference sequence). V was pared by 5 bases and J by 0 bases, with 6 bases of the junction left unmatched. CDR3 size: 17 residues. A remark on this clonotype: Its antigen is as yet unknown.

A universal primer binding site was introduced by template switching. The final cDNA contained unique molecular identifiers. TCRdb passed the 5' RACE reads through MiXCR, listing each CDR3 protein once. The table lists about 530,000 distinct CDR3 sequences, around 22% of them singletons. Regarding the study as a whole: Potential partial confounding of zero-insertion analyses by invariant MAIT and iNKT cells was noted. Out-of-frame beta sequences exhibited a weaker degree of excess twin sharing. It was out-of-frame TCR alpha sharing in monozygotic twins that models underestimated.

This sample was also put to use in a study of yellow fever vaccine responses in identical twins.

The source material was CD4+ T cells sorted from blood. J is TRBJ2-3 and V is TRBV13, with 12 bases that match TRBD2. The receptor comes from a woman between 18 and 29 years old in good health. The CDR3 DNA reads TGTGCCAGCAGCCGCAGACTAGCGGGGGAAAGCACAGATACGCAGTATTTT. It encodes CASSRRLAGESTDTQYF. Variable domain in full (rest from reference TRBV13 and TRBJ2-3): AAGVIQSPRHLIKEKRETATLKCYPIPRHDTVYWYQQGPGQDPQFLISFYEKMQSDKGSIPDRFSAQQFSDYHSELNMSSLELGDSALYFCASSRRLAGESTDTQYFGPGTRLTVL.